This TCR beta chain came from a study of post-analysis software for immune sequencing data. This clonotype turned up a few times. Unique molecular identifiers featured in each of the TCR beta cDNA libraries. TCRdb re-analysed the PCR reads in MiXCR, keeping a single row per CDR3 protein. This table holds 380,000 or so distinct CDR3 sequences, approximately 33% found once. The sample was blood. This receptor was identified in a girl aged 10 to 17 with multiple sclerosis.

DNA for the CDR3: TGCAGTGCTAGAGGCACCTCAGGGGAGGGTCAAGAGACCCAGTACTTC. Its protein is CSARGTSGEGQETQYF. The V call is TRBV20-1, the J call TRBJ2-5, with a possible D match to TRBD2 (7 bases). The CDR3 is 16 residues long. CDR1 and CDR2 (germline): DFQATT, SNEGSKA (reference sequence). V was trimmed by 1 base and J by 2 bases, leaving 17 bases between them.